This T cell receptor (beta chain) was documented in a study of human T cells and chemical hapten exposure (dated by TCRdb to about 2021). Broadly, across the study: For sensitization, 2% DPC in acetone was applied to a roughly 2 cm by roughly 2 cm area of upper inner arm skin. Weekly therapeutic DPC doses were additionally applied to the scalp of patients throughout the roughly 26-week study period. Patch testing was done on the upper back using Finn chambers containing 0.01% DPC, and results were scored after 6 days according to International Contact Dermatitis Research Group standards. The patient cohort, mostly female, included alopecia areata with under or over 50% scalp involvement, alopecia totalis and alopecia universalis. Libraries were combined into a pool for sequencing, and differences in TCR yield between samples came mainly from small differences in library volumes within the pool. This study followed changes in the peripheral blood TCR repertoire in vivo during primary and secondary sensitization of alopecia patients to the hapten diphenylcyclopropenone (DPC). Blood samples were taken from patients before sensitization (week 0) and at 2, 6 and about 24 weeks after DPC sensitization. Approximately 28 alopecia patients gave blood for TCR sequencing at one to four time points (pre-sensitization, 2, 6 and 24 weeks). Overall study outcomes, separate from this receptor: After repeated subsampling, the strength of the expansion versus patch-test correlation and the threshold at which it became significant changed. A positive correlation was found between the number of PT1 expanded TCRs and patch test score, with significance reached at thresholds 8, 16 and 32 but not 4. Significantly more large CDR3 similarity clusters were formed by expanded TCRs than by pre-sensitization or healthy control sets, consistent with antigen-driven responses. Alopecia, a presumed autoimmune disease, was present in all patients, so the immune response of the patients might differ from that of healthy individuals. The number of TCRs above 1 in 1000 frequency did not change with DPC sensitization; there was no evidence of global repertoire structure alterations.

Points on this clonotype: Its antigen specificity is not known. No much larger clonotype is one base removed from it; base qualities were not supplied.

Libraries were built with RACE. The sample was run on a NextSeq 500. Library preparation attached unique molecular identifiers to individual cDNA molecules for quantitative, reproducible TCR counting. From each blood RNA sample, both TCR alpha and TCR beta chains were sequenced. In the paper's pipeline: The median number of TCRs per sample was approximately 96,000, ranging from roughly 23,224 to 700,000. V, J and CDR3 annotation of the TCR reads was carried out using the Decombinator software suite. To make PS versus PT1 abundance plots, every sample was subsampled to the same number of TCRs (28,000). Expanded TCRs were defined as absent before sensitization and observed at least eight times at the 2-week time point. The public reads were reprocessed in TCRdb via fastp at Q25 and MiXCR, keeping in-frame beta chains. Each entry merges the rows of one CDR3 protein and shows their most common DNA and genes. These V and J calls originate from TCRdb's pipeline instead of the authors' own analysis. The sample table records 340,000 or so distinct CDR3 sequences; approximately 6.3% of these occur just once. The top ten clones comprise less than 10% of the sample.

The time point label of this sample denotes: patch test 1, 2 weeks after DPC sensitization. The sample's treatment or condition label is to be understood as: therapeutic diphenylcyclopropenone sensitization with weekly scalp DPC. At every patch-test visit, the blood draw took place before the patch test was put on. To be eligible, patients had to be aged 18 to 70, diagnosed with alopecia and judged suitable for DPC therapy, while pregnant patients were excluded. Total RNA was isolated from unfractionated whole blood collected in Tempus Blood RNA tubes. V lost 1 base and J lost 2 bases; the stretch between them is 12 bases long. In the germline V gene (reference sequence), CDR1 corresponds to SGHNT and CDR2 to YYREEE. The CDR3 covers 15 residues, taking in both the cysteine and the phenylalanine. Here the CDR3 DNA is all that survives: 45 bases in frame from base 1.

This receptor was obtained from a woman aged 18-35 years with alopecia areata. Some clones in this sample may be carry-over from other donors' samples. Rearrangement joined TRBV5-4 to TRBJ1-2; the D region possibly corresponds to TRBD1 (5 bases align). The source material was whole blood, sampled in connection with sensitization to the hapten diphenylcyclopropenone (DPC). The DNA is as follows: TGTGCCAGCAGCTTGCCGGAGGGGCGGAACTATGGCTACACCTTC. The encoded protein is CASSLPEGRNYGYTF.